This T cell receptor (beta chain) is drawn from a study of cytomegalovirus exposure and HLA in healthy donors. Vbeta (60) and Jbeta (13) primers were used in the PCR. TCRdb's copy holds only in-frame clones and misses some; the assay was immunoSEQ multiplex PCR. This repertoire shows about 42,000 clones, 50% found once; its top ten account for about 12%. Losses at the gene ends were 0 bases for V and 8 bases for J; bases not matched to a gene: 8. Germline loops: CDR1 SGDLS, CDR2 YYNGEE. The CDR3 covers 15 residues. This TCR was recovered from a human donor in good health. Sequenced input: PBMCs. The chain joins TRBV9 to TRBJ2-1, with 7 nucleotides matching TRBD1. The CDR3 here is CASSVGDRVVDEQFF. The CDR3 region has the DNA TGTGCCAGCAGCGTAGGAGACAGGGTTGTCGATGAGCAGTTCTTC.